The rows below give T cell receptor beta chains drawn from one sample of a study of beta chain features in type 1 diabetes. The assay was immunoSEQ multiplex PCR, and TCRdb's table has in-frame clones only and misses some. The sample records around 300,000 clones, roughly 15% being singletons. Sample: central memory CD4+ T cells from blood. All receptors come from a man younger than 40 in good health. Both conserved end residues are part of each CDR3. Rows may omit the clone size; those that give it use once, few, many or a size class.

j_call | clone_size | v_call | cdr3_aa
TRBJ1-3 | . | TRBV30 | CAWSVGEAGNTIYF
TRBJ2-7 | . | TRBV7-2 | CASSLGRAASEQYF
TRBJ2-5 | . | TRBV20-1 | CSAYKETQYF
TRBJ1-2 | few | TRBV27 | CAPGGRGHIRGGYTF
TRBJ2-1 | few | TRBV14 | CASSHTSFNEYNEQFF
TRBJ1-1 | few | TRBV9 | CASSVGFGTGVMNTEAFF
TRBJ2-7 | many | TRBV10-3 | CAAQGGRSEQYF
TRBJ2-5 | . | TRBV5-1 | CASSFIPGEGETQYF
TRBJ1-6 | . | TRBV19 | CASRGAYNSPLHF
TRBJ2-2 | few | TRBV2 | CASEVENTGELFF
TRBJ2-1 | few | TRBV5-4 | CASSLFQGRNEQFF
TRBJ2-1 | few | TRBV6-5 | CASSYSASSRFF